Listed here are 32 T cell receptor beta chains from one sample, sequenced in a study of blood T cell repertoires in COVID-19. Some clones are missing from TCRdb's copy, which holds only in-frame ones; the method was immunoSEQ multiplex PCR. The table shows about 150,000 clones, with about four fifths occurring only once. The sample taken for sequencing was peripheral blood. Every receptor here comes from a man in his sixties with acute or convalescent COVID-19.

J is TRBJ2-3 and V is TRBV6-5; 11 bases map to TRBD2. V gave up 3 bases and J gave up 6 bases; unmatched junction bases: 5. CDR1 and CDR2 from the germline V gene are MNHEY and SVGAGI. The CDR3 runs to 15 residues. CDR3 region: CASSYTLAGGDTQYF. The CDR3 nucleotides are TGTGCCAGCAGTTATACGTTAGCGGGGGGGGATACGCAGTATTTT.

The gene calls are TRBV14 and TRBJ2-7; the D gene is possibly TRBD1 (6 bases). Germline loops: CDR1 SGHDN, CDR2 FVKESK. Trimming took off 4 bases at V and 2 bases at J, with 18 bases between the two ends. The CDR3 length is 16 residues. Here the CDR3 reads CASSRLRAQGPYEQYF. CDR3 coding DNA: TGTGCCAGCAGCCGCCTAAGGGCGCAGGGGCCCTACGAGCAGTACTTC.

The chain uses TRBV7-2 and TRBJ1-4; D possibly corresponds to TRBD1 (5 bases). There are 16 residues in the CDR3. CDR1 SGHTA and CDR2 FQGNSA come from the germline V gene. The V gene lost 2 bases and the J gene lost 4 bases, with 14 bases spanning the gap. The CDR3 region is CASSLNGAGNNEKLFF. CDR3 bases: TGTGCCAGCAGCTTAAATGGGGCAGGGAATAATGAAAAACTGTTTTTT.

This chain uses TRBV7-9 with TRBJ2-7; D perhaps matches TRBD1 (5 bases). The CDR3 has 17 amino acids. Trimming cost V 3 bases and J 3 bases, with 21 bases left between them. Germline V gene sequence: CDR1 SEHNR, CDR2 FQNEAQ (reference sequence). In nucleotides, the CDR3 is TGTGCCAGCAGCTTTGGGGCGTCCGCCCTTCTGGTCTACGAGCAGTACTTC. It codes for CASSFGASALLVYEQYF.

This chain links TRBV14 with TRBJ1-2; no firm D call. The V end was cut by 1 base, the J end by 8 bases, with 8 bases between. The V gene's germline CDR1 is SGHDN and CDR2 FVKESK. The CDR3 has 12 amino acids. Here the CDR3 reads CASSQGRFGYTF. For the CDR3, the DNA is TGTGCCAGCAGCCAAGGTCGGTTCGGCTACACCTTC.

The CDR3 here is CASHPGGSGANVLTF. The CDR3, as DNA: TGTGCCTCCCACCCCGGGGGCTCTGGGGCCAACGTCCTGACTTTC. The chain combines TRBV19 with TRBJ2-6; D is possibly TRBD2 (6 bases). Germline CDR1 reads LNHDA; CDR2 reads SQIVND (reference sequence). V was trimmed by 11 bases and J by 0 bases, leaving 14 bases between them. This CDR3 is 15 amino acids long.

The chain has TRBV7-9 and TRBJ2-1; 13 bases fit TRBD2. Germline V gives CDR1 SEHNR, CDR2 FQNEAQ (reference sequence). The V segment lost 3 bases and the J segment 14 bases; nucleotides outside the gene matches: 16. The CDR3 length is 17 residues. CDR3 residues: CASSLGLGLAGDWSEFF. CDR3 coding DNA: TGTGCCAGCAGCTTGGGACTAGGACTAGCGGGAGATTGGTCGGAGTTCTTC. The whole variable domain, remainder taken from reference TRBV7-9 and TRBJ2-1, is DTGVSQNPRHKITKRGQNVTFRCDPISEHNRLYWYRQTLGQGPEFLTYFQNEAQLEKSRLLSDRFSAERPKGSFSTLEIQRTEQGDSAMYLCASSLGLGLAGDWSEFFGPGTRLTVL.

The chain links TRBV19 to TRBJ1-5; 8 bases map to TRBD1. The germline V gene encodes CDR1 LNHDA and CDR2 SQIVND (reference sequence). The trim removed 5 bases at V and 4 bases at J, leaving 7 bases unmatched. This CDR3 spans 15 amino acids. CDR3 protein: CASSLGQGPNQPQHF. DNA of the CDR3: TGTGCCAGTAGTCTCGGACAGGGACCAAATCAGCCCCAGCATTTT.

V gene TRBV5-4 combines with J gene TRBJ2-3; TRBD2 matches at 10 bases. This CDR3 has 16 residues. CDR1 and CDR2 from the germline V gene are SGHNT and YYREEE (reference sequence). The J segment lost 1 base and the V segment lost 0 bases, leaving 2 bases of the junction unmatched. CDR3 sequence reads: CASSLGGTSGTDTQYF. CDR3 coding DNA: TGTGCCAGCAGCTTGGGAGGGACTAGCGGCACAGATACGCAGTATTTT.

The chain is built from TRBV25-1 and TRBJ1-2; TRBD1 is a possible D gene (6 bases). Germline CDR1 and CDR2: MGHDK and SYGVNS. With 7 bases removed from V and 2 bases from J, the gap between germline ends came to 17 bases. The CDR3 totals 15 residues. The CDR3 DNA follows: TGTGCCAGCATGGATCACAAAACAGGGAACTATGGCTACACCTTC. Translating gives CASMDHKTGNYGYTF.

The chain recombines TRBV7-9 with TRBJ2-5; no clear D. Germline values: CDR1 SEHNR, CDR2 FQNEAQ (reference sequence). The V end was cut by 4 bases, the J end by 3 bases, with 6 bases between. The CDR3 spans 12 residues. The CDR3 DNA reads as TGTGCCAGCAGCTACCGGGAAGAGACCCAGTACTTC. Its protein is CASSYREETQYF.

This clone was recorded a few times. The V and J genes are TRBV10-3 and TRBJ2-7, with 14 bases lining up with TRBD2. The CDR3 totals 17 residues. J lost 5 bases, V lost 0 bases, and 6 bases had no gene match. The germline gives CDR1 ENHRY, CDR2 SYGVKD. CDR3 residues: CAISESWTSGGPDEQYF. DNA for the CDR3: TGTGCCATCAGTGAGTCCTGGACTAGCGGGGGGCCCGACGAGCAGTACTTC.

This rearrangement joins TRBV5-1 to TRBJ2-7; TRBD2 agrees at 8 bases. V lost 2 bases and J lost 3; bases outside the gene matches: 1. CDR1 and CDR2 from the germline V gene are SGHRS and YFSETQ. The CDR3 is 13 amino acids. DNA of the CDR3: TGCGCCAGCAGCTTCGGGACTAGCTACGAGCAGTACTTC. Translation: CASSFGTSYEQYF.

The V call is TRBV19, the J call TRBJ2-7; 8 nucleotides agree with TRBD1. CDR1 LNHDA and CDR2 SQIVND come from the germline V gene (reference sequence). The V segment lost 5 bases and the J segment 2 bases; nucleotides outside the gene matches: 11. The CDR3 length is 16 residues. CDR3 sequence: CASSPSDRAIAYEQYF. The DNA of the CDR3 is TGTGCCAGTAGTCCCTCGGACAGGGCGATCGCCTACGAGCAGTACTTC.

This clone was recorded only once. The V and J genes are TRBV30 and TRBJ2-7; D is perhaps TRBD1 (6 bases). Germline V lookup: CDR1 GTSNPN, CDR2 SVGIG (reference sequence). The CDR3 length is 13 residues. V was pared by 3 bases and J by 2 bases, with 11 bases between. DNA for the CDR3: TGTGCCTGGAGCCAGGGGTTGGCCTACGAGCAGTACTTC. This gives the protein CAWSQGLAYEQYF. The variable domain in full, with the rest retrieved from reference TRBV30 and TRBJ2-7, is SQTIHQWPATLVQPVGSPLSLECTVEGTSNPNLYWYRQAAGRGLQLLFYSVGIGQISSEVPQNLSASRPQDRQFILSSKKLLLSDSGFYLCAWSQGLAYEQYFGPGTRLTVT.

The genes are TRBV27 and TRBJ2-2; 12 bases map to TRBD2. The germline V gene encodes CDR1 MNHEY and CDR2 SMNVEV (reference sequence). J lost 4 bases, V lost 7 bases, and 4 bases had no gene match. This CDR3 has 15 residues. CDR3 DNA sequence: TGTGCCAGCACCACTAGCGGGGGGATCACCGGGGAGCTGTTTTTT. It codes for CASTTSGGITGELFF.

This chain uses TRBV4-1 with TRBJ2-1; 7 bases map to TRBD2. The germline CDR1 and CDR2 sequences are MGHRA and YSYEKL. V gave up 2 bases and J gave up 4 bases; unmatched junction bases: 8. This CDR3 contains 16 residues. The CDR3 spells CASSQQGGRGYNEQFF. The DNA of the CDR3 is TGCGCCAGCAGCCAACAGGGCGGGAGAGGGTACAATGAGCAGTTCTTC.

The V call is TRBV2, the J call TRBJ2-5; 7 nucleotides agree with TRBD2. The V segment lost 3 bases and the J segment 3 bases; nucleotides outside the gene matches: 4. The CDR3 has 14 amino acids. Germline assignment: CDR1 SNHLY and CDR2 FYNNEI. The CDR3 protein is CASSEGGSKETQYF. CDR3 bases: TGTGCCAGCAGTGAGGGCGGGAGCAAAGAGACCCAGTACTTC.

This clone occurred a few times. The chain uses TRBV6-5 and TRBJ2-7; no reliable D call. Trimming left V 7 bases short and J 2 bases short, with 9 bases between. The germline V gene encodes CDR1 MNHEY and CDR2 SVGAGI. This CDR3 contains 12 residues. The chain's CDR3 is CASTGTTYEQYF. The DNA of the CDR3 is TGTGCCAGCACTGGCACTACCTACGAGCAGTACTTC.

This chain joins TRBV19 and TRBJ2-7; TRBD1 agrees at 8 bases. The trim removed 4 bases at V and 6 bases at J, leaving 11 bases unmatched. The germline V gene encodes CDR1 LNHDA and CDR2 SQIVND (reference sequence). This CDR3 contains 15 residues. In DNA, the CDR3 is TGTGCCAGTAGTAGAGCCGGGACAGGATCGCCCGAGCAGTACTTC. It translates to CASSRAGTGSPEQYF. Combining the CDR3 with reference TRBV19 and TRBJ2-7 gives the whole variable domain DGGITQSPKYLFRKEGQNVTLSCEQNLNHDAMYWYRQDPGQGLRLIYYSQIVNDFQKGDIAEGYSVSREKKESFPLTVTSAQKNPTAFYLCASSRAGTGSPEQYFGPGTRLTVT.

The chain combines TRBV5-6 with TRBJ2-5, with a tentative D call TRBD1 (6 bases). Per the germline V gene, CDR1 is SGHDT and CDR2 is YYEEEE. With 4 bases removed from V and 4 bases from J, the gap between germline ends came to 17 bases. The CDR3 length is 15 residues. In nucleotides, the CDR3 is TGTGCCAGCAGCCTCCGCAACCTAGGGGGAGAGACCCAGTACTTC. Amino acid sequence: CASSLRNLGGETQYF.

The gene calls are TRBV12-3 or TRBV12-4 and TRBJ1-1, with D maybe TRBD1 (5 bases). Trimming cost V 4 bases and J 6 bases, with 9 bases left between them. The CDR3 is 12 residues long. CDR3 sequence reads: CASSWQGSEAFF. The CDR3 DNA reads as TGTGCCAGCAGTTGGCAGGGTTCTGAAGCTTTCTTT.

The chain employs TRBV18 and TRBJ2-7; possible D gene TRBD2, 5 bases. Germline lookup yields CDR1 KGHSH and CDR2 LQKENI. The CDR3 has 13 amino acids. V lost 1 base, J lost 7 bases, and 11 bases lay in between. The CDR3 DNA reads TGTGCCAGCTCACCACAGGACCGGAGGGAGCAGTACTTC. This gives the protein CASSPQDRREQYF. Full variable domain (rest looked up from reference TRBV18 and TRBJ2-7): NAGVMQNPRHLVRRRGQEARLRCSPMKGHSHVYWYRQLPEEGLKFMVYLQKENIIDESGMPKERFSAEFPKEGPSILRIQQVVRGDSAAYFCASSPQDRREQYFGPGTRLTVT.

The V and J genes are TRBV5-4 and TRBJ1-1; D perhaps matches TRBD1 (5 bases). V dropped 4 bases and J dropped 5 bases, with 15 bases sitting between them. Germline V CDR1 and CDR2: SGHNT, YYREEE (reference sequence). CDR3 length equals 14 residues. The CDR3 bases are TGTGCCAGCAGCACCCCCCCCCGGGGGACTGAAGCTTTCTTT. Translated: CASSTPPRGTEAFF.

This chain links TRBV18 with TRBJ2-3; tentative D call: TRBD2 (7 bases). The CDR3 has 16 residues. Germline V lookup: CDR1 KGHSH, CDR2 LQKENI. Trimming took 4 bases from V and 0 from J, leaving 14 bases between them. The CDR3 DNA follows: TGTGCCAGCTCACGGGGGCGGGAGTACAGCACAGATACGCAGTATTTT. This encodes CASSRGREYSTDTQYF.

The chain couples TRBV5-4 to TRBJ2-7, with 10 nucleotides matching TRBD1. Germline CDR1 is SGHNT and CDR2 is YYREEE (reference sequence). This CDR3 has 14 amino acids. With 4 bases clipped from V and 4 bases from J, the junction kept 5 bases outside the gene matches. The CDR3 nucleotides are TGTGCCAGCAGCCCCCGGGACAGGGGATACGAGCAGTACTTC. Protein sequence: CASSPRDRGYEQYF.

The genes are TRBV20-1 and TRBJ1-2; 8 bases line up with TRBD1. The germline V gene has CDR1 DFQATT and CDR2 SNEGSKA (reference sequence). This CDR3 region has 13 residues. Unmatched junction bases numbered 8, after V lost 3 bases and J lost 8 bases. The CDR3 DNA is TGCAGTGCTAGTCCCACAGGGGGGTGGGGCTACACCTTC. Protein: CSASPTGGWGYTF.

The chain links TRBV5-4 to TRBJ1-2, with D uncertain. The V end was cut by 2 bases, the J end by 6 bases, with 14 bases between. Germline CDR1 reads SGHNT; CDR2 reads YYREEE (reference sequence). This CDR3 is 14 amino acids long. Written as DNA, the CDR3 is TGTGCCAGCAGCTTTGACGGGAGCAAACATGGCTACACCTTC. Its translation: CASSFDGSKHGYTF.

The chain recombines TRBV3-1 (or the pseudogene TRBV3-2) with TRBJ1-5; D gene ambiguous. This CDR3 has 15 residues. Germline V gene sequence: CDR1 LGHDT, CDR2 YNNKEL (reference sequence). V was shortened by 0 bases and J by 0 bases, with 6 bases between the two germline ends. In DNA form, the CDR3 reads TGTGCCAGCAGCCAAGAACGACATAGCAATCAGCCCCAGCATTTT. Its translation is CASSQERHSNQPQHF.

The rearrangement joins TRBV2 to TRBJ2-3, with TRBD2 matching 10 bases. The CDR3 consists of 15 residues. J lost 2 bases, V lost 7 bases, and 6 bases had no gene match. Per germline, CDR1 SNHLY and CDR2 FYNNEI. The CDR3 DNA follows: TGTGCCAGCACAGCGACTAGCGGGCCCACAGATACGCAGTATTTT. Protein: CASTATSGPTDTQYF. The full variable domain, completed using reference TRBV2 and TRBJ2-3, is EPEVTQTPSHQVTQMGQEVILRCVPISNHLYFYWYRQILGQKVEFLVSFYNNEISEKSEIFDDQFSVERPDGSNFTLKIRSTKLEDSAMYFCASTATSGPTDTQYFGPGTRLTVL.

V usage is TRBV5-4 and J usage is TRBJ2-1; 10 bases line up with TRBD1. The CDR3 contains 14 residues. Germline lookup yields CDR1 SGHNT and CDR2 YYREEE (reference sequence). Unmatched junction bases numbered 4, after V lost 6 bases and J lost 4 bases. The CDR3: CASTRTGGYNEQFF. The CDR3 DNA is TGTGCCAGCACCCGGACAGGGGGTTACAATGAGCAGTTCTTC.

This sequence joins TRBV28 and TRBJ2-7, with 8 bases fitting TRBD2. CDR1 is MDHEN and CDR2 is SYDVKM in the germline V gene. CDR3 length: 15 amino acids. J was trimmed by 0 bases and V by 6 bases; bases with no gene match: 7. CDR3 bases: TGTGCCAGCAGCTTAGCGGGAACGAGCTCCTACGAGCAGTACTTC. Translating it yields CASSLAGTSSYEQYF.